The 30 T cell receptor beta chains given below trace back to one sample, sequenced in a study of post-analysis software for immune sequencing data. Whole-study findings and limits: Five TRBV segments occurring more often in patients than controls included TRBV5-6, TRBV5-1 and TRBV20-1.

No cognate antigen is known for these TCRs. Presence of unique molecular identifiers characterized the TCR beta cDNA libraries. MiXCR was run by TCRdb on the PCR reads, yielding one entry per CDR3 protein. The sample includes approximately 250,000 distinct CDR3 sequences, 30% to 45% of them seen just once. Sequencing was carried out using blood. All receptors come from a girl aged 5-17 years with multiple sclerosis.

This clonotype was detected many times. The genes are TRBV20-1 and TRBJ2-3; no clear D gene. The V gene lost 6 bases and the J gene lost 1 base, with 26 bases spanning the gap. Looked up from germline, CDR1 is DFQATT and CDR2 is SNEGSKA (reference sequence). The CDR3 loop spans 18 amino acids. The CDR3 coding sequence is TGCAGTGCCAACCAAGCCTTCCGATCAACCGGGCGCACAGATACGCAGTATTTT. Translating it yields CSANQAFRSTGRTDTQYF.

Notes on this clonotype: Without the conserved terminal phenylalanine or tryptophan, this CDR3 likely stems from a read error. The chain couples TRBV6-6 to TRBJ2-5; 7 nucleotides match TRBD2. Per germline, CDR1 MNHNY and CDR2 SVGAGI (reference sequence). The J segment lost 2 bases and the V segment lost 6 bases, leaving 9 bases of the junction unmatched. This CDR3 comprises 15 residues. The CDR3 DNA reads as TGTGCCAGCAGACCGGGGCTAGCGGCACAAGAGACCCAGTACTGC. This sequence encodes CASRPGLAAQETQYC.

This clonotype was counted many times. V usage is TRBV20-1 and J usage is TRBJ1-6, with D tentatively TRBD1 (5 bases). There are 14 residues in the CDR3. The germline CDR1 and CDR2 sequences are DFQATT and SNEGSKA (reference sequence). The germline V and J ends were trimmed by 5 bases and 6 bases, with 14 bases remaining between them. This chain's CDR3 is CSAQGDGLNSPLHF. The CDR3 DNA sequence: TGCAGTGCTCAAGGGGACGGGCTTAATTCACCCCTCCACTTT.

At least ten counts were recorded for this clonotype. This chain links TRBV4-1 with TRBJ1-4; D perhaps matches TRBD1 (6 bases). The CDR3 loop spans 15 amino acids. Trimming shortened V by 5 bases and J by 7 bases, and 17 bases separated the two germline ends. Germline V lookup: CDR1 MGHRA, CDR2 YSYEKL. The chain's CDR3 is CASSKLQGDGEKLFF. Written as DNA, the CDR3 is TGCGCCAGCAGCAAATTACAGGGAGACGGTGAAAAACTGTTTTTT.

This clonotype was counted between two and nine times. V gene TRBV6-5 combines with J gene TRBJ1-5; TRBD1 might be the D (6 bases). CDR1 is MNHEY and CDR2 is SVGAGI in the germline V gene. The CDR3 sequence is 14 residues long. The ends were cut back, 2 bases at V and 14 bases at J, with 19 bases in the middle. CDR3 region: CASSYSSQGGSEHF. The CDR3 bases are TGTGCCAGCAGTTACAGTTCCCAAGGGGGGTCTGAGCATTTT.

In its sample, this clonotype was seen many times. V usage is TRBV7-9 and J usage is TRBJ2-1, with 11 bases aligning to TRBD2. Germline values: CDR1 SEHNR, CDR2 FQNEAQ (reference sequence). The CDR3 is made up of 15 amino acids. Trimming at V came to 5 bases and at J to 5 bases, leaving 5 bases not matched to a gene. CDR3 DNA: TGTGCCAGCAGCGCACTAGCGGGGGTCGACAATGAGCAGTTCTTC. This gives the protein CASSALAGVDNEQFF.

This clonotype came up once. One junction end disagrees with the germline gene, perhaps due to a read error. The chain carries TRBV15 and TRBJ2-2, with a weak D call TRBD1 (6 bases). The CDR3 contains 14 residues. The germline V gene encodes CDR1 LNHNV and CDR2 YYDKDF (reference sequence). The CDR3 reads CAASRGSNTGELFF. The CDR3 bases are TGTGCCGCCAGCAGGGGATCGAACACCGGGGAGCTGTTTTTT. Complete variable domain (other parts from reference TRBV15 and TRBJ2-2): DAMVIQNPRYQVTQFGKPVTLSCSQTLNHNVMYWYQQKSSQAPKLLFHYYDKDFNNEADTPDNFQSRRPNTSFCFLDIRSPGLGDTAMYLCAASRGSNTGELFFGEGSRLTVL.

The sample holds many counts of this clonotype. The DNA of the CDR3 is TGTGCCAGCAGTTCGGGACTAAGCACAGATACGCAGTATTTT. Translation: CASSSGLSTDTQYF. The chain links TRBV2 to TRBJ2-3; 7 positions match TRBD2. The CDR3 runs to 14 residues. The germline V gene has CDR1 SNHLY and CDR2 FYNNEI. Trimming took 5 bases from V and 0 from J; bases not matched to a gene: 2.

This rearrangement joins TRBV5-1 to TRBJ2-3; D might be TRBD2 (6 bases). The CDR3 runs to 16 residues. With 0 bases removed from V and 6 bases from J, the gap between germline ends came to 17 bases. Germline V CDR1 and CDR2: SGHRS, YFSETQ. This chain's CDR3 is CASSLAFDSRGDTQYF. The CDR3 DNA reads TGCGCCAGCAGCTTGGCCTTCGACTCCCGGGGGGATACGCAGTATTTT.

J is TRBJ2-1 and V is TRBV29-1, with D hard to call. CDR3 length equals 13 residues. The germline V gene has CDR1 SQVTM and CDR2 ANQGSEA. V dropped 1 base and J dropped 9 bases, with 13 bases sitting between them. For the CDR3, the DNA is TGCAGCGTTGAAGTGGTGCTCCTTGGTGAGCAGTTCTTC. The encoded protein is CSVEVVLLGEQFF.

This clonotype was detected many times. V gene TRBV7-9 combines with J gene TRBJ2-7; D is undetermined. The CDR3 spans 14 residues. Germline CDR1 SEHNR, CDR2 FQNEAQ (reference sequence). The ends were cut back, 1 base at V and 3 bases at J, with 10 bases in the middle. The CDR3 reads CASSLVNTDYEQYF. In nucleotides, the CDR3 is TGTGCCAGCAGCTTAGTTAACACAGACTACGAGCAGTACTTC.

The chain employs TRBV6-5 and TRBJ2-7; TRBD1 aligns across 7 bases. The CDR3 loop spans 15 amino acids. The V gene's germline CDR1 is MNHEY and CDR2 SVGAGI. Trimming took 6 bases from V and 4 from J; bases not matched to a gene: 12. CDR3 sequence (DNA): TGTGCCAGCAGATACAGGGGAAAGGGGTTATACGAGCAGTACTTC. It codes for CASRYRGKGLYEQYF.

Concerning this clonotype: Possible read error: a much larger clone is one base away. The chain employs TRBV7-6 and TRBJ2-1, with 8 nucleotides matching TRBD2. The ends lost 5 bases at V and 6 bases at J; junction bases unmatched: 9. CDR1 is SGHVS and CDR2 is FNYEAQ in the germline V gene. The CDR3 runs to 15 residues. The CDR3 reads CASSIGGLAGNEQFF. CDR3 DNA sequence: TGTGCCAGCAGCATAGGCGGACTAGCCGGCAATGAGCAGTTCTTC.

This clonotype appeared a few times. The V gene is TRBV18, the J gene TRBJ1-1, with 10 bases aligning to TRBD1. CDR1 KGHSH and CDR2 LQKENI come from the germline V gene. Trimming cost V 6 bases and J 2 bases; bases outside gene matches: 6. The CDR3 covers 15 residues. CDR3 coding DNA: TGTGCCAGCTCCCTCGCGACAGGGGGCAACACTGAAGCTTTCTTT. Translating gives CASSLATGGNTEAFF.

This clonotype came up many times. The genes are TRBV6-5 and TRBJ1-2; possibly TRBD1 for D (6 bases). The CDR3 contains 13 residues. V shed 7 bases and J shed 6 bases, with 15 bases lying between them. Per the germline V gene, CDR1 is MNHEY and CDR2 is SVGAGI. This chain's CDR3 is CASKLTRGHGYTF. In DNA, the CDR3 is TGTGCCAGCAAACTCACCCGGGGGCATGGCTACACCTTC.

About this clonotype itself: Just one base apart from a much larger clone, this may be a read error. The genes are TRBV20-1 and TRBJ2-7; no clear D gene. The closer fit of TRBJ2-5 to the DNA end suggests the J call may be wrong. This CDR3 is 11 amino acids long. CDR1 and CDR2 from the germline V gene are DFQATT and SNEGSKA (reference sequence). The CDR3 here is CSAPNRETQYF. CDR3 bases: TGCAGTGCCCCGAACCGAGAGACCCAGTACTTC.

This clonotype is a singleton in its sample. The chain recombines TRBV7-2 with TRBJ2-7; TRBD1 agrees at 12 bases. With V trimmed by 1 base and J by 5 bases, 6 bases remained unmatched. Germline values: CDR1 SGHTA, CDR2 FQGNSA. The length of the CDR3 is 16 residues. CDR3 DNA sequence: TGTGCCAGCAGCTTAGGAAGGGGACAGGGGGCCCACGAGCAGTACTTC. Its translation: CASSLGRGQGAHEQYF.

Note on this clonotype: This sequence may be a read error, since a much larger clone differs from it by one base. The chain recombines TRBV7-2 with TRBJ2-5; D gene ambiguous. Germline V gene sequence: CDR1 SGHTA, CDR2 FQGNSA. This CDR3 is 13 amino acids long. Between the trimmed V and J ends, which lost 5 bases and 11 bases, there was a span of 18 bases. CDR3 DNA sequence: TGTGCCAGCAGCCCAGACACGTACAATGAGCAGTACTTC. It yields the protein CASSPDTYNEQYF.

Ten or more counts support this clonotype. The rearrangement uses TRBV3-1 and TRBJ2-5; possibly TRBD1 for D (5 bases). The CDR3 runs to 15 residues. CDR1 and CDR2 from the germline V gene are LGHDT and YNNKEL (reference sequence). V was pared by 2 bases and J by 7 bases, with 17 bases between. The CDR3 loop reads CASSQTNSGQWTQYF. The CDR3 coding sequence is TGTGCCAGCAGCCAAACGAATTCCGGACAATGGACCCAGTACTTC.

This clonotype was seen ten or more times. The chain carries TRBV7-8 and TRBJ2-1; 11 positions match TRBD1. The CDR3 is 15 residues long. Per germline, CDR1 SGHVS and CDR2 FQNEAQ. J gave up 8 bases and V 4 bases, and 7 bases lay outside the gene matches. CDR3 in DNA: TGTGCCAGCAGCTCCCGGGACAGGGGGAGGGATGAGCAGTTCTTC. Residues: CASSSRDRGRDEQFF. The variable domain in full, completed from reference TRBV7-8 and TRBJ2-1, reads GAGVSQSPRYKVAKRGQDVALRCDPISGHVSLFWYQQALGQGPEFLTYFQNEAQLDKSGLPSDRFFAERPEGSVSTLKIQRTQQEDSAVYLCASSSRDRGRDEQFFGPGTRLTVL.

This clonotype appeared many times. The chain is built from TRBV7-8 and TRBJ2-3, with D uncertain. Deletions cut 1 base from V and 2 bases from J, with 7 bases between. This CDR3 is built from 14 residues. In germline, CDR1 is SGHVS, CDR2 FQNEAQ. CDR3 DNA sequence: TGTGCCAGCAGCTTAGAGGCTTTCACAGATACGCAGTATTTT. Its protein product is CASSLEAFTDTQYF.

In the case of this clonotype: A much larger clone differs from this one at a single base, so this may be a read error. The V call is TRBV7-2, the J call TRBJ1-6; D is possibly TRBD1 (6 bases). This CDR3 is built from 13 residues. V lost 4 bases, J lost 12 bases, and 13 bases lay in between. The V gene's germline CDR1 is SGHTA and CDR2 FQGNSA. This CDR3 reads CASSSRQAGPLHF. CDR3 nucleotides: TGTGCCAGCAGCTCAAGACAGGCGGGACCCCTCCACTTT.

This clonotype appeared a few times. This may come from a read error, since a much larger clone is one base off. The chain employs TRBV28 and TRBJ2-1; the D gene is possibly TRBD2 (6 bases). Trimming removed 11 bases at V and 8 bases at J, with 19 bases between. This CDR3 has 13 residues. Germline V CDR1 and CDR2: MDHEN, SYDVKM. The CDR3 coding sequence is TGTGCCGTCTGCGGGGCAGTAAGATATGAGCAGTTCTTC. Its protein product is CAVCGAVRYEQFF.

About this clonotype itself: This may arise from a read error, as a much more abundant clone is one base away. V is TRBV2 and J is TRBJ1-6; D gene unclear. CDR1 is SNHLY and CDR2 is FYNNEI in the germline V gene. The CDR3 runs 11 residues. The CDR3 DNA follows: TGTGCCAGCAGTGAGAATTCATCCCTCCACTTT. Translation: CASSENSSLHF. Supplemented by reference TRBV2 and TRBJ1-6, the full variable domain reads EPEVTQTPSHQVTQMGQEVILRCVPISNHLYFYWYRQILGQKVEFLVSFYNNEISEKSEIFDDQFSVERPDGSNFTLKIRSTKLEDSAMYFCASSENSSLHFGNGTRLTVT.

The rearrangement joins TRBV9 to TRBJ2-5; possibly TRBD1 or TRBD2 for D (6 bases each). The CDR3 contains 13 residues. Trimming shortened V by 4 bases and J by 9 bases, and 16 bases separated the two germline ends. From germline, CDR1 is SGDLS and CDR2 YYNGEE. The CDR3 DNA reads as TGTGCCAGCAGCCCAAGAGAGGGGGAGGCCCAGTACTTC. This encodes CASSPREGEAQYF.

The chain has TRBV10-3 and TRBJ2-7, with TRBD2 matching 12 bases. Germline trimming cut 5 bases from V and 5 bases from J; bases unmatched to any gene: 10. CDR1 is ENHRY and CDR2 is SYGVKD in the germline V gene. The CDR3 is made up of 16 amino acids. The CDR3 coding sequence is TGTGCCATCAGTCTAAACCCGGGACTAGCGGGTCACGAGCAGTACTTC. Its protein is CAISLNPGLAGHEQYF.

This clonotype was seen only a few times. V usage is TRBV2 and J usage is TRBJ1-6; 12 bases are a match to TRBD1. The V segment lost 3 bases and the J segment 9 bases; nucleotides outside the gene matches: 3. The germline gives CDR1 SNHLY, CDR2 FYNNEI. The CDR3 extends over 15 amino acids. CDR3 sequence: CASSEGTGGRSPLHF. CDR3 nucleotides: TGTGCCAGCAGTGAGGGGACAGGGGGCCGTTCACCCCTCCACTTT.

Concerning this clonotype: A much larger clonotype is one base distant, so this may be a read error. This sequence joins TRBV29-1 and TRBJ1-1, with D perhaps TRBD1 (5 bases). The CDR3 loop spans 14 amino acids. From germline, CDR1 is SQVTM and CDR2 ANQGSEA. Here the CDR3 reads CSHQGVPMNTAAFF. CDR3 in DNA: TGCAGCCACCAGGGAGTGCCCATGAACACTGCAGCTTTCTTT.

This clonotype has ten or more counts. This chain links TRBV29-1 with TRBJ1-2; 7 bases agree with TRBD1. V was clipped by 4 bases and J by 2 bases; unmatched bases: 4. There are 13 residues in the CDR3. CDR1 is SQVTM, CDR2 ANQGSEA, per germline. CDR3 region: CSVGRGGNYGYTF. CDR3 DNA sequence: TGCAGCGTTGGCCGAGGGGGCAACTATGGCTACACCTTC.

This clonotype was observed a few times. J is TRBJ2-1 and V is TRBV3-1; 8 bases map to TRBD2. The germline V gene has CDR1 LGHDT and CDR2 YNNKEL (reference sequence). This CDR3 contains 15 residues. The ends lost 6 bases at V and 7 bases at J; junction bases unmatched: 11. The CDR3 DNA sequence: TGTGCCAGCAGTCTTATAGCGGGGTCATATAATGAGCAGTTCTTC. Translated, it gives CASSLIAGSYNEQFF.